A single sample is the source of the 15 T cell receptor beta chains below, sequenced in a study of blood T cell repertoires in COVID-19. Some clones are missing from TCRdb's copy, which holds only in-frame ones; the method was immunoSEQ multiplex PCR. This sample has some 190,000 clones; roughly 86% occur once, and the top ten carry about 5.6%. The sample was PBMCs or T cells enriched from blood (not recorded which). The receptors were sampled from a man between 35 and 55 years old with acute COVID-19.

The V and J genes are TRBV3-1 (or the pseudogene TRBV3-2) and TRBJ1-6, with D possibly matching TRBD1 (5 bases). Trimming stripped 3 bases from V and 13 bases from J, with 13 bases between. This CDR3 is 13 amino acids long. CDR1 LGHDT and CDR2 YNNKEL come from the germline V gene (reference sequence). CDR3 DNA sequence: TGTGCCAGCAGCCAGGGGAGGGGAGTGCCCCTCCACTTT. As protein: CASSQGRGVPLHF.

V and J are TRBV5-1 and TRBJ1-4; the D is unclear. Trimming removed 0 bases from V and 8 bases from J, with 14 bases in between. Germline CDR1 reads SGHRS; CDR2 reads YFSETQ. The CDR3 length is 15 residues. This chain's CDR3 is CASSLGGEGREKLFF. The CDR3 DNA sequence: TGCGCCAGCAGCTTGGGAGGCGAGGGTCGGGAAAAACTGTTTTTT. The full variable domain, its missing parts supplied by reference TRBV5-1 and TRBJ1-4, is KAGVTQTPRYLIKTRGQQVTLSCSPISGHRSVSWYQQTPGQGLQFLFEYFSETQRNKGNFPGRFSGRQFSNSRSEMNVSTLELGDSALYLCASSLGGEGREKLFFGSGTQLSVL.

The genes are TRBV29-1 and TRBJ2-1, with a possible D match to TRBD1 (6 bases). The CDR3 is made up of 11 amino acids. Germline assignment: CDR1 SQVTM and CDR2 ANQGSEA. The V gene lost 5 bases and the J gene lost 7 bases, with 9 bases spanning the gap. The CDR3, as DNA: TGCAGCGTTCCTAGGGGGAATGAGCAGTTCTTC. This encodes CSVPRGNEQFF.

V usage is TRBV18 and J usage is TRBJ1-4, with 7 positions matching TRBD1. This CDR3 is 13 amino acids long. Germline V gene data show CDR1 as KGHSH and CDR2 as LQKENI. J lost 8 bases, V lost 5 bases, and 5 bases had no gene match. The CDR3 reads CASSGTVEEKLFF. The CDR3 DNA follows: TGTGCCAGCTCAGGGACAGTGGAGGAAAAACTGTTTTTT.

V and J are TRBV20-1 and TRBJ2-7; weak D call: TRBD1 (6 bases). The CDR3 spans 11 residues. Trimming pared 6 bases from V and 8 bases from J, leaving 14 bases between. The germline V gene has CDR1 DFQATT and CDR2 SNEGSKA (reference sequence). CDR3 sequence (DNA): TGCAGTGCCCCAGTTGGGGGCCAGCAGTACTTC. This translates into CSAPVGGQQYF.

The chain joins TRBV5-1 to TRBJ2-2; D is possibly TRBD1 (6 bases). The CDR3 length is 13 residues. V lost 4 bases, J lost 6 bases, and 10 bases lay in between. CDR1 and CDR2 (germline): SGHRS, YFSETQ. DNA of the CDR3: TGCGCCAGCAGCCTTACAGGGTCCGGGGAGCTGTTTTTT. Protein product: CASSLTGSGELFF. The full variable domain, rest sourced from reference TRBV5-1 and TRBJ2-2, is KAGVTQTPRYLIKTRGQQVTLSCSPISGHRSVSWYQQTPGQGLQFLFEYFSETQRNKGNFPGRFSGRQFSNSRSEMNVSTLELGDSALYLCASSLTGSGELFFGEGSRLTVL.

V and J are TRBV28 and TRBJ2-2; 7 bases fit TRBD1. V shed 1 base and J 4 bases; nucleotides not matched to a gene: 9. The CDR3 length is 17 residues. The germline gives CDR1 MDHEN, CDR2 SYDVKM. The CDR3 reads CASSLLDRKVFTGELFF. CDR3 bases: TGTGCCAGCAGTTTATTGGACAGGAAAGTGTTCACCGGGGAGCTGTTTTTT.

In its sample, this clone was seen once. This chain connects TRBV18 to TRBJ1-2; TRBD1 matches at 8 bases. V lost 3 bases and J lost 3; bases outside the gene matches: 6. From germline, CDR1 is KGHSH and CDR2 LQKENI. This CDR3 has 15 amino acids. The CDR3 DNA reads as TGTGCCAGCTCACCCATGACAGGGGTCGACTATGGCTACACCTTC. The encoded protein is CASSPMTGVDYGYTF.

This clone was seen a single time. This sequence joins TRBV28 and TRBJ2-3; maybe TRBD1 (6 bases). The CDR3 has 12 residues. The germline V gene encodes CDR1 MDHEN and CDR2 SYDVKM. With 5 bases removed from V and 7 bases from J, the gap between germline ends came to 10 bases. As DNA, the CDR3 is TGTGCCAGCAGTCTCCAGGGGAATACGCAGTATTTT. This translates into CASSLQGNTQYF.

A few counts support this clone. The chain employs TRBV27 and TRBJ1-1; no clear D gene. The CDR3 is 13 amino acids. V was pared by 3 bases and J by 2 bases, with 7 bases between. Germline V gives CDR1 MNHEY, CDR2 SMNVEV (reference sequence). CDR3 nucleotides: TGTGCCAGCAGTTTCCTTTTAAACACTGAAGCTTTCTTT. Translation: CASSFLLNTEAFF.

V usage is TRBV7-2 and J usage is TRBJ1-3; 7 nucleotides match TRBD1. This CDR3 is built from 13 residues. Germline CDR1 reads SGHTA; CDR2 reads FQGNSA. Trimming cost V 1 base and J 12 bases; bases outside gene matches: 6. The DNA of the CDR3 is TGTGCCAGCAGCTTAGAGAGGGGGCAAGGCATATATTTT. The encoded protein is CASSLERGQGIYF.

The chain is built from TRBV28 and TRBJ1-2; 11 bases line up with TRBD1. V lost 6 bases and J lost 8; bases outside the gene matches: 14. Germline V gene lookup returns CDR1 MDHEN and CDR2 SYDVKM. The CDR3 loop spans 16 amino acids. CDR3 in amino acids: CASRPTGTGGGEGYTF. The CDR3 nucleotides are TGTGCCAGCAGGCCCACCGGGACAGGGGGAGGGGAGGGCTACACCTTC.

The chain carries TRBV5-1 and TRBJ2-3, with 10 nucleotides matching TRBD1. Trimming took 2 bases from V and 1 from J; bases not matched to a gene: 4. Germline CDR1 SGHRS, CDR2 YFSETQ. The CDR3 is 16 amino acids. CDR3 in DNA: TGCGCCAGCAGCTTTAGCGGACAGGGGGGCACAGATACGCAGTATTTT. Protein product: CASSFSGQGGTDTQYF.

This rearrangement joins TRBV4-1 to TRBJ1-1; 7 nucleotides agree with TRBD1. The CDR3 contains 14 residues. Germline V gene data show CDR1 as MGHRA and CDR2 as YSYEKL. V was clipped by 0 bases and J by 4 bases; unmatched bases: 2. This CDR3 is CASSQEQGPTEAFF. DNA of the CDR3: TGCGCCAGCAGCCAAGAACAGGGGCCCACTGAAGCTTTCTTT.

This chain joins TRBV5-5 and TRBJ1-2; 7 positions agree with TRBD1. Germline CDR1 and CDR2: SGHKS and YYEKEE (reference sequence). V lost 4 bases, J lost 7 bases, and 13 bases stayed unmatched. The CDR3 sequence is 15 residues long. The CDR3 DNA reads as TGTGCCAGCAGCCGGACTCGGACAGGAGAGGCTGGCTACACCTTC. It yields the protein CASSRTRTGEAGYTF.